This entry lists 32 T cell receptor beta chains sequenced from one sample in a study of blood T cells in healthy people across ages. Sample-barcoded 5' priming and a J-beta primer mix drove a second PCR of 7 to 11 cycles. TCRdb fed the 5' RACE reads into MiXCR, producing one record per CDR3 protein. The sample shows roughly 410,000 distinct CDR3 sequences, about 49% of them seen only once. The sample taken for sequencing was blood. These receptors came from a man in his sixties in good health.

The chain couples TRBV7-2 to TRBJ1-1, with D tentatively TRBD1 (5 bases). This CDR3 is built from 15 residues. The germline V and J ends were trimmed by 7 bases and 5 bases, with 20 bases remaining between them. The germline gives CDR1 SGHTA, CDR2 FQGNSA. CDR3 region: CASTRTGGGETEAFF. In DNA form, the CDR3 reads TGTGCCAGCACAAGGACCGGGGGGGGTGAGACTGAAGCTTTCTTT.

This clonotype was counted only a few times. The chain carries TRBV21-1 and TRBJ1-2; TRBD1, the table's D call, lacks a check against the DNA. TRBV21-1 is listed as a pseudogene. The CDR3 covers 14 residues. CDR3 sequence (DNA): TGTGCCAGCAGCAACACAGGGGCTGGCTATGGCTACACCTTC. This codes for CASSNTGAGYGYTF.

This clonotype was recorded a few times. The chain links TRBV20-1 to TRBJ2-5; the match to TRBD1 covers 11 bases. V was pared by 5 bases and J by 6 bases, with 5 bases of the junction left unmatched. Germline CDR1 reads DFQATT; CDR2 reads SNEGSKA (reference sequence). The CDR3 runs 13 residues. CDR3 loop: CSAWGQGGKTQYF. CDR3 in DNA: TGCAGTGCTTGGGGACAGGGGGGAAAGACCCAGTACTTC.

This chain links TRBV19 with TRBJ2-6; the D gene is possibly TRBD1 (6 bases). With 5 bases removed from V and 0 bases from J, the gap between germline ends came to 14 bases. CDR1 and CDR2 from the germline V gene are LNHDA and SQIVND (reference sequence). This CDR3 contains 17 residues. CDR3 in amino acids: CASSRGRGDSGANVLTF. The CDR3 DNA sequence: TGTGCCAGTAGTCGGGGCAGGGGTGACTCTGGGGCCAACGTCCTGACTTTC.

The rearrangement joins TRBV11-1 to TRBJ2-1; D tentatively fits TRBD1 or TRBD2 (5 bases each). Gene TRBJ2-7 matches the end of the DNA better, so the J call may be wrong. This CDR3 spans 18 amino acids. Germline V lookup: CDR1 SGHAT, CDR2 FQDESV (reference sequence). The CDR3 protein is CASSAIRGLIRSYNEQYF. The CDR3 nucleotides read TGTGCCAGCAGCGCGATCCGGGGCCTCATCCGCTCCTACAATGAGCAGTACTTC.

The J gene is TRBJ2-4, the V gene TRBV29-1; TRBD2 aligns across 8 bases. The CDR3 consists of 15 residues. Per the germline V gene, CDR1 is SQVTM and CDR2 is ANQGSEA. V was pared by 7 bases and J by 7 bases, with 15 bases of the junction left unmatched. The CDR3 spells CSARADGSGSNIQYF. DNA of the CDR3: TGCAGCGCCCGGGCGGACGGGAGCGGGAGTAACATTCAGTACTTC.

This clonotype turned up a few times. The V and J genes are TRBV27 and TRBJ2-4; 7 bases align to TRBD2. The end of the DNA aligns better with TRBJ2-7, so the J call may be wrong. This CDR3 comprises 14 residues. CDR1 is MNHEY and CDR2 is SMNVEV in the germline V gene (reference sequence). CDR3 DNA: TGTGCCAGCAGTTTAAAAGGGGAGGGCTACGAGCAGTACTTC. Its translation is CASSLKGEGYEQYF.

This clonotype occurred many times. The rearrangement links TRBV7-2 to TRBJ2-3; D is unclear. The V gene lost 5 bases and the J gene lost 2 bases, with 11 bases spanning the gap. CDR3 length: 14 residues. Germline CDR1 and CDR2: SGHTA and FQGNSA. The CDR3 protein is CASSTLRLTDTQYF. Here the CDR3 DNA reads TGTGCCAGCAGCACACTTCGCCTCACAGATACGCAGTATTTT.

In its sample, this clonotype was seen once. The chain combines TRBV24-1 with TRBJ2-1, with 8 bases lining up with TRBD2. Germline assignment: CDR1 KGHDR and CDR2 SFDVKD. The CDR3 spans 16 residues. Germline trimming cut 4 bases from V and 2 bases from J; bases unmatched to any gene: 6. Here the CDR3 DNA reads TGTGCCACCAGTGAGGCCGGGACTAGAGCCTACAATGAGCAGTTCTTC. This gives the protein CATSEAGTRAYNEQFF.

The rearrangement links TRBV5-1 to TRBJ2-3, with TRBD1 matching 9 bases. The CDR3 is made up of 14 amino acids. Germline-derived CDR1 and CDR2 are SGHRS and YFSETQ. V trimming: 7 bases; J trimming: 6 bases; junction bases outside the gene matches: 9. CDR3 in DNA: TGCGCCAGCGGCACGGGACAGGGTATTGATACGCAGTATTTT. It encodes CASGTGQGIDTQYF.

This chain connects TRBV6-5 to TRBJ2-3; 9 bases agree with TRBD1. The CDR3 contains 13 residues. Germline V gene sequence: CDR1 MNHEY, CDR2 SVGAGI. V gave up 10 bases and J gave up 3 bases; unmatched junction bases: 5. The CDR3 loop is CAIGDRATDTQYF. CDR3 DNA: TGTGCCATCGGGGACAGGGCTACAGATACGCAGTATTTT.

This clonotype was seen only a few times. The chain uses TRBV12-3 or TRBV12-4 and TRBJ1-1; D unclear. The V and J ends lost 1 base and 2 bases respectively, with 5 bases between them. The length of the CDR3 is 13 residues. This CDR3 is CASSLELNTEAFF. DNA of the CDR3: TGTGCCAGCAGTTTAGAGTTAAACACTGAAGCTTTCTTT.

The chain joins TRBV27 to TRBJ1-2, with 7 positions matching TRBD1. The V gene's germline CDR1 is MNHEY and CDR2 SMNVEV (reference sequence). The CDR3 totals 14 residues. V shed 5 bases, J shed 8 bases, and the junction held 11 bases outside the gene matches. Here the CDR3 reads CASSPRDRGYGYTF. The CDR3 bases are TGTGCCAGCAGTCCCCGGGACAGAGGCTACGGCTACACCTTC.

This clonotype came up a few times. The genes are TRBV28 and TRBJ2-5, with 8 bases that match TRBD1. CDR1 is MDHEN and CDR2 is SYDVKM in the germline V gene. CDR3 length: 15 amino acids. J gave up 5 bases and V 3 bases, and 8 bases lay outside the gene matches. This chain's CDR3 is CASSFPAGGRETQYF. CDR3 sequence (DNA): TGTGCCAGCAGTTTCCCCGCAGGGGGCCGCGAGACCCAGTACTTC.

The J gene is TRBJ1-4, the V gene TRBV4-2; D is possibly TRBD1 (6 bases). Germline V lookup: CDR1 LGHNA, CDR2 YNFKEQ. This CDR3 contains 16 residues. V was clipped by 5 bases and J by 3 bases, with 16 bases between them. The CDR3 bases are TGTGCCAGCAGCTTTGGTGGTGGGGGCCCTAATGAAAAACTGTTTTTT. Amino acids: CASSFGGGGPNEKLFF.

CDR3 nucleotide sequence: TGTGCCAGCAGCCTACTGGAAAGGTTACCAGAGACCCAGTACTTC. Translating gives CASSLLERLPETQYF. The rearrangement links TRBV11-2 to TRBJ2-5; D not resolved. V was clipped by 5 bases and J by 4 bases, with 17 bases between them. The CDR3 is 15 residues long. Germline V CDR1 and CDR2: SGHAT, FQNNGV.

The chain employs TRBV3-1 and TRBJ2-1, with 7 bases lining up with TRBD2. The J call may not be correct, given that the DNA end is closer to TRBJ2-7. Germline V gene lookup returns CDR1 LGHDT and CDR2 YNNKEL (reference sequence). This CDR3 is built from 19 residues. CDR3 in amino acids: CASSQEVSRELSSYNEQYF. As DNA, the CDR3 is TGTGCCAGCAGCCAAGAGGTATCGCGGGAGTTGAGCTCCTACAATGAGCAGTACTTC.

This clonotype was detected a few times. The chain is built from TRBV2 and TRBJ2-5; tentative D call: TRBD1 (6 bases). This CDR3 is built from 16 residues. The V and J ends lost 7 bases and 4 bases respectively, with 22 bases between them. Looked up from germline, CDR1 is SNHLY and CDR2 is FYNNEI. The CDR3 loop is CASKIIGHRERETQYF. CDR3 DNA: TGTGCCAGCAAAATCATAGGCCACAGGGAACGAGAGACCCAGTACTTC.

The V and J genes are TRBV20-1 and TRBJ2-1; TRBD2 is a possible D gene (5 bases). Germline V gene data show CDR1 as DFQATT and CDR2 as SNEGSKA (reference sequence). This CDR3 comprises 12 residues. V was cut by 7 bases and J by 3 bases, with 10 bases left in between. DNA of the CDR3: TGCAGTGGGACTGGAAACTACAATGAGCAGTTCTTC. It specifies CSGTGNYNEQFF.

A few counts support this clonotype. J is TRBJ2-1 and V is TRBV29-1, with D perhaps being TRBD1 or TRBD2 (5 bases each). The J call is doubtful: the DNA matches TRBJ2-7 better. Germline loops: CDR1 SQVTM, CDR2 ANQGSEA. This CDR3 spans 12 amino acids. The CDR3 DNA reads TGCAGCGTTGAAGTGGGGGTCGGTGAGCAGTACTTC. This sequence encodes CSVEVGVGEQYF.

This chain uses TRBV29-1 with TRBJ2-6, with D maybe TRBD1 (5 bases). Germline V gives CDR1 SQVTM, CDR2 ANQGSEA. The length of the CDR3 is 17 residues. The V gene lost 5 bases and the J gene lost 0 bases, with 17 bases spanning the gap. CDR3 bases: TGCAGCGTTTCCCGCCTCGGACACGACTCTGGGGCCAACGTCCTGACTTTC. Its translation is CSVSRLGHDSGANVLTF.

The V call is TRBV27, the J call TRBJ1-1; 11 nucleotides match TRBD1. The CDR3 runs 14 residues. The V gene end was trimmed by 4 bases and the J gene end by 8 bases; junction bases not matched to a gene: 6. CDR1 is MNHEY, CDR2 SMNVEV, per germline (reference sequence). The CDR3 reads CASSSRTGGFEAFF. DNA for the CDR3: TGTGCCAGCAGTTCACGGACAGGGGGCTTCGAAGCTTTCTTT.

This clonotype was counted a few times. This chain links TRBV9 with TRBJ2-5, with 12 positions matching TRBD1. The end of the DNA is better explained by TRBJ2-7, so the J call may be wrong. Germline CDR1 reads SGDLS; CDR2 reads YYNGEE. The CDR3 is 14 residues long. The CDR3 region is CASSWGTGGNEQYF. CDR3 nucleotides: TGTGCCAGCAGCTGGGGGACAGGGGGCAACGAGCAGTACTTC.

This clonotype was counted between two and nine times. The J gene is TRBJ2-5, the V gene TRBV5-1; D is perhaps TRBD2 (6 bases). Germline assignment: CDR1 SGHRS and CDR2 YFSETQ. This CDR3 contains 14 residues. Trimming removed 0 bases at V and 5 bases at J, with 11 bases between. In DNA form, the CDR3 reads TGCGCCAGCAGCTTGGAGACTAGTTGGGAGACCCAGTACTTC. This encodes CASSLETSWETQYF.

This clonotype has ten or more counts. The CDR3 DNA is TGTGCCAGCAGCCAGCAGAAGGGGAACTATGGCTACACCTTC. Its protein product is CASSQQKGNYGYTF. The V call is TRBV3-1, the J call TRBJ1-2; tentative D call: TRBD1 (5 bases). The CDR3 loop spans 14 amino acids. Germline V gives CDR1 LGHDT, CDR2 YNNKEL (reference sequence). V was pared by 3 bases and J by 2 bases, with 10 bases between. Filled out from reference TRBV3-1 and TRBJ1-2, the complete variable domain reads DTAVSQTPKYLVTQMGNDKSIKCEQNLGHDTMYWYKQDSKKFLKIMFSYNNKELIINETVPNRFSPKSPDKAHLNLHINSLELGDSAVYFCASSQQKGNYGYTFGSGTRLTVV.

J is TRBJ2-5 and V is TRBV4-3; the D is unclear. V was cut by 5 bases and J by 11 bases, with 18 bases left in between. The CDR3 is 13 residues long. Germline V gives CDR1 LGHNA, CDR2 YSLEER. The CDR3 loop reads CASSVDWSRRQYF. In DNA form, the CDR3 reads TGCGCCAGCAGCGTTGACTGGAGTCGACGGCAGTACTTC.

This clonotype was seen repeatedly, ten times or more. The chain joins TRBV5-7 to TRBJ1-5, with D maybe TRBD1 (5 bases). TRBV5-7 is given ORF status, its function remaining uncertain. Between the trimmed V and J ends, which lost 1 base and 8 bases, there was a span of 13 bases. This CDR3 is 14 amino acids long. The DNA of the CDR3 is TGTGCCAGCAGCTTGCGGCAGGGAGGTGAGCCCCAGCATTTT. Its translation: CASSLRQGGEPQHF.

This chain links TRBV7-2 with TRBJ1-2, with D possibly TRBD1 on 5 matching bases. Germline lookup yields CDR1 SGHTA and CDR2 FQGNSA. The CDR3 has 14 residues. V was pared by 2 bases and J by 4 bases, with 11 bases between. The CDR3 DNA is TGTGCCAGCAGCTTAATGGGGGGATCCTATGGCTACACCTTC. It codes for CASSLMGGSYGYTF.

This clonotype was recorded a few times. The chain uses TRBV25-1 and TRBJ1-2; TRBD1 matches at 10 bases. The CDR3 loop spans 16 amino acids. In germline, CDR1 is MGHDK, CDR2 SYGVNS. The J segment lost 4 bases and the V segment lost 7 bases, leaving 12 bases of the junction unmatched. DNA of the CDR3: TGTGCCAGCACCGGGACAGGGGTTTCTAGCGGCTATGGCTACACCTTC. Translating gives CASTGTGVSSGYGYTF.

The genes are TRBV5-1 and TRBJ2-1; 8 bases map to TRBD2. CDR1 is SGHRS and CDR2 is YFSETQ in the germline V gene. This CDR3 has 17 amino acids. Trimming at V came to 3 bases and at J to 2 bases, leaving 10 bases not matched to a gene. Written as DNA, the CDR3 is TGCGCCAGCAGCTGGGCACCGGGACTAGGCCCCTACAATGAGCAGTTCTTC. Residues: CASSWAPGLGPYNEQFF.

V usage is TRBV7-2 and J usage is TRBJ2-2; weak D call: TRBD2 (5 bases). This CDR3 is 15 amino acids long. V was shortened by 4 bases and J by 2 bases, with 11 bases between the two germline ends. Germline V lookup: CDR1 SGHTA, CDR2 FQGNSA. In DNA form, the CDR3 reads TGTGCCAGCAGCTCAGGACTTTTTAACACCGGGGAGCTGTTTTTT. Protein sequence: CASSSGLFNTGELFF.

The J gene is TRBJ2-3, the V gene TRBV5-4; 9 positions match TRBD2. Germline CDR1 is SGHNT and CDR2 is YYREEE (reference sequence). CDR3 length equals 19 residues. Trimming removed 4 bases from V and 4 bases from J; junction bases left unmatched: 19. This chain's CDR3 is CASSPMPPRSGSRADTQYF. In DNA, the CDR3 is TGTGCCAGCAGCCCGATGCCCCCTCGTAGCGGGAGTAGAGCAGATACGCAGTATTTT.